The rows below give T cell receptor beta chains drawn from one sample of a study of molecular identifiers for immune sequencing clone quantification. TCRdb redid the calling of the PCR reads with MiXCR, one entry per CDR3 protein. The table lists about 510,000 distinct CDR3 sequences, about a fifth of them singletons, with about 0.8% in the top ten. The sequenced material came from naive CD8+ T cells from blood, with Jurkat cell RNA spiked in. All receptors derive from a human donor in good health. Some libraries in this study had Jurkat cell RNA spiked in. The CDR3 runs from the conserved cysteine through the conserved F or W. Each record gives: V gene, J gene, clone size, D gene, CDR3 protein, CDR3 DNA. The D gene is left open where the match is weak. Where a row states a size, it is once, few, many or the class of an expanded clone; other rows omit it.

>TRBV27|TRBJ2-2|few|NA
CASMGGPGLTGELFF
TGTGCCAGCATGGGGGGTCCCGGGCTCACCGGGGAGCTGTTTTTT
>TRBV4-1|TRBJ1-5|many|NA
CASSREGNQPQHF
TGCGCCAGCAGCCGTGAAGGGAATCAGCCCCAGCATTTT
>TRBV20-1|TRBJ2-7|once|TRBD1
CSARDPGRGLPYEQYF
TGCAGTGCTAGAGACCCCGGCAGGGGGTTGCCCTACGAGCAGTACTTC
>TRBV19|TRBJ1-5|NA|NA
CASSISTLSWQPQHF
TGTGCCAGTAGTATATCAACGTTGAGTTGGCAGCCCCAGCATTTT
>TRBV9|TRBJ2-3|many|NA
CASSVGGLGFDTQYF
TGTGCCAGCAGCGTAGGAGGCCTAGGCTTCGATACGCAGTATTTT
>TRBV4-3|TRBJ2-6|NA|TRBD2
CASSQERGFLSGANVLAF
TGCGCCAGCAGCCAAGAGCGGGGGTTTCTCTCTGGGGCCAACGTCCTGGCTTTC
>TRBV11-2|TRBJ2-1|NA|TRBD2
CASSLDPSGYNEQFF
TGTGCCAGCAGCTTAGATCCTAGCGGCTACAATGAGCAGTTCTTC
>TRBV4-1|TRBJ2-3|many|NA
CASSQVGGDPTDTQYF
TGCGCCAGCAGCCAAGTCGGCGGGGACCCCACAGATACGCAGTATTTT
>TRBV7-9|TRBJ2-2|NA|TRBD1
CASSTDRTGSFTGELLF
TGTGCCAGCAGCACGGACCGGACAGGAAGCTTCACCGGGGAGCTGTTATTT
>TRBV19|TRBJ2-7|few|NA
CASTPFAGPYEQYF
TGTGCCAGTACCCCCTTCGCGGGCCCCTACGAGCAGTACTTC
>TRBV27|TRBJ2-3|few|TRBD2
CASSSTSGGSTDTQYF
TGTGCCAGCAGTTCGACTAGCGGGGGCTCCACAGATACGCAGTATTTT
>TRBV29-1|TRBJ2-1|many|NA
CSVEDPSTFF
TGCAGCGTTGAAGACCCTAGCACGTTCTTC
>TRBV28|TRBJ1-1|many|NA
CASNPLWGLNTEAFF
TGTGCCAGCAACCCGTTGTGGGGCCTGAACACTGAAGCTTTCTTT
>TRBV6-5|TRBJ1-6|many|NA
CASRGGHNSPLHF
TGTGCCAGCAGGGGAGGGCACAATTCACCCCTCCACTTT
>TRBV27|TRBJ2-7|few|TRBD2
CASRRRGAYEQYF
TGTGCCAGCAGGCGGCGGGGGGCCTACGAGCAGTACTTC
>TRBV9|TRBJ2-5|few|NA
CASSGSGPKLETQYF
TGTGCCAGCAGCGGGTCGGGACCGAAGCTGGAGACCCAGTACTTC
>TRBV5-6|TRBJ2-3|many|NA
CASSGTGDTQYF
TGTGCCAGCAGCGGGACCGGAGATACGCAGTATTTT
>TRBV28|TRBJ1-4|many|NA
CASSLNRVLFF
TGTGCCAGCAGTTTAAACAGGGTATTGTTTTTT
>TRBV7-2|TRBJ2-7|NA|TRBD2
CASSSYGGSSYEQYF
TGTGCCAGCAGCTCCTACGGCGGGAGCTCCTACGAGCAGTACTTC
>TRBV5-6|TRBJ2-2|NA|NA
CASSSLGRGNTGELFF
TGTGCCAGCAGCTCTCTGGGGCGGGGGAACACCGGGGAGCTGTTTTTT
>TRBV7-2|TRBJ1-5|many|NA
CASSAYLGSNQPQHF
TGTGCCAGCAGCGCTTATCTCGGTAGCAATCAGCCCCAGCATTTT
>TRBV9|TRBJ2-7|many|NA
CASSAGAGYEQYF
TGTGCCAGCAGCGCGGGGGCAGGGTACGAGCAGTACTTC
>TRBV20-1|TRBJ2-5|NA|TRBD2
CSAKGGSGGLQETQYF
TGCAGTGCTAAGGGCGGGAGCGGGGGGCTCCAAGAGACCCAGTACTTC
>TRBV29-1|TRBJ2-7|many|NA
CSAGGATSYEQYF
TGCAGCGCCGGGGGCGCAACCTCCTACGAGCAGTACTTC
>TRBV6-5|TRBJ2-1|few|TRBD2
CASSSGTSGIDEQFF
TGTGCCAGCAGCTCCGGGACTAGCGGGATCGATGAGCAGTTCTTC
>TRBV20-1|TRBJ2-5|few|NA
CSARVRYQETQYF
TGCAGTGCTAGGGTCAGGTACCAAGAGACCCAGTACTTC
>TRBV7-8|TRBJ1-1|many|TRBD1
CASSLDPTGPDAFF
TGTGCCAGCAGCCTAGACCCGACAGGGCCCGACGCTTTCTTT
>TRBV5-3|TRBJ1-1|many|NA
CARKNTEAFF
TGTGCCAGAAAGAACACTGAAGCTTTCTTT
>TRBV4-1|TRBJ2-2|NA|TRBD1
CASSQAGQPNTGELFF
TGCGCCAGCAGCCAAGCGGGACAGCCGAACACCGGGGAGCTGTTTTTT